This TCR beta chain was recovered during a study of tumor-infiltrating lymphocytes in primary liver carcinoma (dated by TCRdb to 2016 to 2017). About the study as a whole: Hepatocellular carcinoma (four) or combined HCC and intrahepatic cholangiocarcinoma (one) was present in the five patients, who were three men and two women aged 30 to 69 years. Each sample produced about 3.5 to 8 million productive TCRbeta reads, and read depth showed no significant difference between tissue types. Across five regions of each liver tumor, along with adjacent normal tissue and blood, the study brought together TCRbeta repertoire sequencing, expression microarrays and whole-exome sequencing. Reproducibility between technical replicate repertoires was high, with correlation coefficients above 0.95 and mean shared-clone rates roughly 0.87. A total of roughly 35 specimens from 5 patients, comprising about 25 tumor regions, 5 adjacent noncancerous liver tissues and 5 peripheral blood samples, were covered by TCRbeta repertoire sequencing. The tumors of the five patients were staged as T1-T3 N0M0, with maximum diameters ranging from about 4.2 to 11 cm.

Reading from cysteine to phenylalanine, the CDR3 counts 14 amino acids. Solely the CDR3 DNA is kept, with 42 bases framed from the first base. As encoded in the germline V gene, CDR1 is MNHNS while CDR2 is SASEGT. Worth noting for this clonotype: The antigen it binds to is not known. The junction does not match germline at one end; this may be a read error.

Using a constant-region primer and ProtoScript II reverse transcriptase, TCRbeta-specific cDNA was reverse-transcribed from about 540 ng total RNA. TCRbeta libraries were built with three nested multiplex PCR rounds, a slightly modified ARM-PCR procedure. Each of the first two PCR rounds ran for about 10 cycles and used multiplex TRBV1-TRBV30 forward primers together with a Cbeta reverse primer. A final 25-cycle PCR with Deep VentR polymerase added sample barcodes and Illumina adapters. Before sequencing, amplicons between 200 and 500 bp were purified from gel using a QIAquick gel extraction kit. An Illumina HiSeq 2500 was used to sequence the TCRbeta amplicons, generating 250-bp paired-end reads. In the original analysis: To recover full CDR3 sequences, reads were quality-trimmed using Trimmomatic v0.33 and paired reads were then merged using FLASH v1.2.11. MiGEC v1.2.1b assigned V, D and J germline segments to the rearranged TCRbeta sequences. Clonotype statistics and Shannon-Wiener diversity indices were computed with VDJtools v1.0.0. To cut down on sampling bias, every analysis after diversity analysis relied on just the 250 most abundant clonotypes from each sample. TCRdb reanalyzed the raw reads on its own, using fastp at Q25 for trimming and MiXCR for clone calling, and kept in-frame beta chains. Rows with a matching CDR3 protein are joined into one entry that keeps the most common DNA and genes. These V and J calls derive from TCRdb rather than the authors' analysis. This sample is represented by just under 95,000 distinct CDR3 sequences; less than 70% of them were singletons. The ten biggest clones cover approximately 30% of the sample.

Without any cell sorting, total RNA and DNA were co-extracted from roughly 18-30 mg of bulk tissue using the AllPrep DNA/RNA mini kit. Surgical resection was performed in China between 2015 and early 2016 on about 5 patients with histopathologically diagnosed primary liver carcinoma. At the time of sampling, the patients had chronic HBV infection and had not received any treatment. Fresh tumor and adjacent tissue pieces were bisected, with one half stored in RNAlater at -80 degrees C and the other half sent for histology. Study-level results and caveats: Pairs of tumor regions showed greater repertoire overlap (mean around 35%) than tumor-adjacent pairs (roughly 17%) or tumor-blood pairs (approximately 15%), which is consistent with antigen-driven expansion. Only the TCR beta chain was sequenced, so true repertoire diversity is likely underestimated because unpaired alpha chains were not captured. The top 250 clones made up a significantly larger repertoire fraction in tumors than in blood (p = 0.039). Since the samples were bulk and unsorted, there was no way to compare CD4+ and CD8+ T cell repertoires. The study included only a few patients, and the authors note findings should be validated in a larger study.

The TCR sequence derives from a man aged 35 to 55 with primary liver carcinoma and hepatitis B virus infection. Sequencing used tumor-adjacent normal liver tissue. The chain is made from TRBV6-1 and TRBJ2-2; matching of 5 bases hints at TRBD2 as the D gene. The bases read TGTGCCAGCTGTGAAGGTAGCGAGACAGGGGAGCTGTTTTTT. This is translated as CASCEGSETGELFF.